The clone carrying this TCR beta chain was found a few times. The antigen is undetermined. The entry originates in a study of T-cell memory formation after mild COVID-19. The overall study: Clusters of TCRs were largely donor specific.

Findings and caveats of the study: CD8+ contracting clones occupied EMRA, while CD4+ ones occupied mainly CM and EM.

V was pared by 1 base and J by 2 bases, with 9 bases between. The CDR3 runs to 14 residues. TCRdb used MiXCR to reprocess the 5' RACE reads, holding one entry per CDR3 protein. The sample yields more than 110,000 distinct CDR3 sequences, 14% to 15% seen once. The chain is built from TRBV12-3 or TRBV12-4 and TRBJ2-7; D is unclear. This TCR was sampled from an adult woman who had mild COVID-19 (a few samples of this study predate the infection). Cell type and time point are not known. Sequencing was carried out using PBMCs or a T cell subset sorted from them (not recorded which). CDR3 in DNA: TGTGCCAGCAGTTTAGGTTTAGTTACCTACGAGCAGTACTTC. As protein: CASSLGLVTYEQYF.